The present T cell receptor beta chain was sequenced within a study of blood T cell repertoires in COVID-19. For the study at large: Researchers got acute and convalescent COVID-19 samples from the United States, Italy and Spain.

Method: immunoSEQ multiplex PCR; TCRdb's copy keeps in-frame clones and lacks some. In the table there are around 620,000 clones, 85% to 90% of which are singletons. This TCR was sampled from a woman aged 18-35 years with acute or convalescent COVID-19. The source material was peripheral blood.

The CDR3 DNA sequence: TGCGCCAGCAGCACGACTTTCACAGATACGCAGTATTTT. This codes for CASSTTFTDTQYF. V usage is TRBV5-1 and J usage is TRBJ2-3, with unresolved D. The CDR3 spans 13 residues. With 4 bases removed from V and 2 bases from J, the gap between germline ends came to 8 bases. CDR1 SGHRS and CDR2 YFSETQ come from the germline V gene.